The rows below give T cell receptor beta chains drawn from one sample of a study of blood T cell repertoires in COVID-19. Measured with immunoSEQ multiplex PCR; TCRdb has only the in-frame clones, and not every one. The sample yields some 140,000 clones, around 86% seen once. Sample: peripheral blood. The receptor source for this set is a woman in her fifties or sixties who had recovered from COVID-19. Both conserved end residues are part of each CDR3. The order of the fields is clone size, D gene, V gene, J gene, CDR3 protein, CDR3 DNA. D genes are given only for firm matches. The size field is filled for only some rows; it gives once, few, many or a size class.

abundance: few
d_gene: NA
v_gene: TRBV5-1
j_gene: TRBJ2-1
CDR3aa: CASSYGGLPGSNEQFF
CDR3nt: TGCGCCAGCAGCTATGGCGGACTCCCTGGGAGTAATGAGCAGTTCTTC

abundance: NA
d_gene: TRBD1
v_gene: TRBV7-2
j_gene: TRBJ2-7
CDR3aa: CASSLAPTGGIYEQYF
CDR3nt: TGTGCCAGCAGCTTAGCGCCGACAGGGGGCATCTACGAGCAGTACTTC

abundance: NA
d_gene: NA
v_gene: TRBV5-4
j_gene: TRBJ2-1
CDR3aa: CASSLTSRGYNEQFF
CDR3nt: TGTGCCAGCAGCCTAACCTCCAGGGGTTACAATGAGCAGTTCTTC

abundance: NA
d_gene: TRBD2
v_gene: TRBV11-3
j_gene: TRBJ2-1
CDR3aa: CASSLDGQSSGSSYNEQFF
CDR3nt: TGTGCCAGCAGCTTAGATGGCCAATCTAGCGGGAGCTCCTACAATGAGCAGTTCTTC

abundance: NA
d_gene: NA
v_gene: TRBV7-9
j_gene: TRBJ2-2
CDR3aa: CASSQGTGELFF
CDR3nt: TGTGCCAGCAGCCAGGGGACCGGGGAGCTGTTTTTT

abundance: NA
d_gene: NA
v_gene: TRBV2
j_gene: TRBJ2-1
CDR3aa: CASRQGLEQFF
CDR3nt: TGTGCCAGCAGGCAGGGCCTTGAGCAGTTCTTC

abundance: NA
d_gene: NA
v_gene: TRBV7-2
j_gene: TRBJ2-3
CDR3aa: CASSQLFTDTQYF
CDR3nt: TGTGCCAGCAGTCAACTATTTACAGATACGCAGTATTTT

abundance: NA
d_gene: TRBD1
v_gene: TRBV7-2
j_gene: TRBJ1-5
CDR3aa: CASSPRTGGQPQHF
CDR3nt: TGTGCCAGCAGCCCACGGACAGGGGGTCAGCCCCAGCATTTT

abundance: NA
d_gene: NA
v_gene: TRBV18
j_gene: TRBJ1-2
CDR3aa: CASSPPGGRSGYTF
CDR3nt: TGTGCCAGCTCACCACCGGGGGGGCGCTCTGGCTACACCTTC

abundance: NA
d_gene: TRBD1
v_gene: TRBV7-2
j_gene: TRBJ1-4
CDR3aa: CASSLRGQADEKLFF
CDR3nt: TGTGCCAGCAGCTTAAGGGGGCAGGCCGATGAAAAACTGTTTTTT